This is a list of T cell receptor beta chains from one sample in a study of metastatic and nonmetastatic thyroid tumors. Via MiXCR, TCRdb re-called the PCR reads. The table records roughly 30,000 clones, 20% to 25% of them present only once. Sequences were obtained from blood. These receptors came from a female donor with papillary thyroid cancer or a benign thyroid nodule (not recorded which). Some clones in this sample may be carry-over from other donors' samples. Both conserved end residues are part of each CDR3.

v_gene	j_gene	CDR3aa
TRBV27	TRBJ2-1	CASSLWASGGAIYNEQFF
TRBV4-1	TRBJ2-1	CASSSWGGYNEQFF
TRBV12-3/TRBV12-4	TRBJ1-3	CASTSQNSGNTIYF
TRBV12-3/TRBV12-4	TRBJ2-1	CASSLSPHNEQFF
TRBV20-1	TRBJ1-2	CSARELTGSKGGSYGYTF
TRBV29-1	TRBJ1-5	CSDHPGDQPQHF
TRBV6-4	TRBJ2-5	CASSQIGGETQYF
TRBV20-1	TRBJ1-1	CSARGGMNTEAFF
TRBV20-1	TRBJ1-2	CSARVGQGWNGYTF
TRBV6-1	TRBJ1-2	CASSLRPSYGYTF
TRBV5-1	TRBJ2-3	CASSLSPASTDTQYF
TRBV6-5	TRBJ2-7	CASSYSGLLQYF
TRBV6-5	TRBJ2-4	CASSQGGENIQYF
TRBV11-2	TRBJ1-5	CASSLVPVGQPQLF